The entry that follows covers one TCR beta chain sequence. These data are taken from a study of blood T cell repertoires in COVID-19. Study overall: From the United States, Italy and Spain came samples of acute and convalescent COVID-19. PBMCs, B-cell-depleted T cells, or T cells were the source of the cDNA or gDNA that made up the material.

This CDR3 is 11 amino acids long. Germline V gene data show CDR1 as MNHEY and CDR2 as SVGAGI. Measured with immunoSEQ multiplex PCR; TCRdb has only the in-frame clones, and not every one. This table has 80,000 to 90,000 clones, around nine tenths appearing once. The TCR comes from a man aged 40-49 years with acute or convalescent COVID-19. The chain combines TRBV6-5 with TRBJ1-2; tentatively, D is TRBD1 (6 bases). Sequencing was carried out using peripheral blood. The chain's CDR3 is CAGGASYGYTF. The DNA for the CDR3 is TGTGCGGGGGGGGCGTCCTATGGCTACACCTTC.